Listed below are T cell receptor beta chains from one sample, sequenced in a study of radiation and T cells in renal cell carcinoma. The protocol was immunoSEQ multiplex PCR, while the TCRdb copy is restricted to in-frame clones and leaves out a portion. The sample includes 100,000 to 150,000 clones, roughly four fifths seen only once; the top ten take 5% to 6.5%. The sample was blood, taken from a patient whose treatment included radiotherapy and nephrectomy. The receptors were gathered from a man in his forties or fifties with renal cell carcinoma. Both conserved end residues are part of each CDR3. Fields, in order: J gene, V gene, D gene, clone size, CDR3 DNA, CDR3 protein. D genes are given only for firm matches. Size is omitted from some rows. Given values are once, few, many or a class for expanded clones.

TRBJ2-2 TRBV7-2 - - TGTGCCAGCAGCTTAGCGGGACGTTCCGGGGAGCTGTTTTTT CASSLAGRSGELFF
TRBJ2-3 TRBV29-1 - - TGCAGCGTGGCGACGGGGTTGGATACGCAGTATTTT CSVATGLDTQYF
TRBJ2-1 TRBV7-2 TRBD2 - TGTGCCAGCAGCTCCCAGTCGGCTAGCGGCCTTGAAGAGCAGTTCTTC CASSSQSASGLEEQFF
TRBJ1-4 TRBV19 - - TGTGCCAGTAGATTACCTCCGGGAGAAAAACTGTTTTTT CASRLPPGEKLFF
TRBJ1-4 TRBV30 - - TGTGCCTGGAGTGCCCACCCGAACGAAAAACTGTTTTTT CAWSAHPNEKLFF
TRBJ2-6 TRBV4-2 - - TGTGCCAGCAGCTATAAGGCAAACTCTGGGGCCAACGTCCTGACTTTC CASSYKANSGANVLTF
TRBJ2-7 TRBV7-8 TRBD1 - TGTGCCAGCAGCTTAGCGCAGGGACAGGCCCTATCCTACGAGCAGTACTTC CASSLAQGQALSYEQYF
TRBJ1-2 TRBV4-2 TRBD1 once TGTGCCAGCAGCCAAGAACACGGACAGGGGGCTAACTATGGCTACACCTTC CASSQEHGQGANYGYTF
TRBJ2-5 TRBV6-6 TRBD2 - TGTGCCAGCAGTACCTCCCTAGCGGGGGCCGGAGAGACCCAGTACTTC CASSTSLAGAGETQYF
TRBJ2-5 TRBV2 - few TGTGCCAGCGGCCAGGTCGAAGAGACCCAGTACTTC CASGQVEETQYF
TRBJ2-1 TRBV28 - - TGTGCCAGCAGCCCCGAGGGCAGGCTCTACAATGAGCAGTTCTTC CASSPEGRLYNEQFF
TRBJ1-2 TRBV27 - - TGTGCCAGCAGTTTTACCGCCTTCCCAAACAGCTACACCTTC CASSFTAFPNSYTF
TRBJ2-7 TRBV19 - - TGTGCCAGTAATGGGCCGGGACGGAGCGGGCAGTACTTC CASNGPGRSGQYF
TRBJ2-4 TRBV12-5 TRBD1 - TGTGCTAGTGGTTTCGACAGGGGGCTTCAGTACTTC CASGFDRGLQYF
TRBJ1-4 TRBV27 - - TGTGCCAGCACCACCGGCGGGGGGGAGAGTGAAAAACTGTTTTTT CASTTGGGESEKLFF
TRBJ2-7 TRBV30 - once TGTGCCTGGAGTGTACAAAGCCAGAGGGACTTC CAWSVQSQRDF
TRBJ2-3 TRBV2 TRBD2 - TGTGCCAGCAGTGCTAGAGGAGCGGGACTCACAGATACGCAGTATTTT CASSARGAGLTDTQYF
TRBJ2-5 TRBV5-1 TRBD1 - TGCGCCAGCAGCTTGGTACTCCTTGGACAGGGAGAGACCCAGTACTTC CASSLVLLGQGETQYF
TRBJ1-2 TRBV7-6 TRBD1 - TGTGCCAGCAGCTTAACGGGACAGGAATATGGCTACACCTTC CASSLTGQEYGYTF
TRBJ2-1 TRBV18 TRBD2 - TGTGCCAGCTCACCACGGGTAAGCGGGAGGGGCGATGAGCAGTTCTTC CASSPRVSGRGDEQFF
TRBJ1-2 TRBV29-1 TRBD1 once TGCAGCGTGACAGGGGGTATTCATGGCTACACCTTC CSVTGGIHGYTF
TRBJ1-6 TRBV7-8 - - TGTGCCAGCAGCTTGGGTGCGGGTTCTGCACCCCTCCACTTT CASSLGAGSAPLHF